Detailed here is one T cell receptor (beta chain). The CDR3 totals 14 residues. V was clipped by 4 bases and J by 3 bases; unmatched bases: 3. CDR1 SGHNT and CDR2 YENEEA come from the germline V gene. This record belongs to a study of blood T cell repertoires in COVID-19. About the study: PBMCs, B-cell-depleted T cells, or T cells provided the cDNA or gDNA that made up the material.

The study drew participants aged about 18 to 89 years from roughly 25 US areas. Each participant's cohort was designated according to participant-reported clinical history. Methods used by the authors: Reference gene primer amplification gave estimated nucleated cell counts. The data were produced by immunoSEQ multiplex PCR, yet TCRdb's version contains in-frame clones alone and is incomplete. V and J calls and clone size come straight from that table; D and trimming were deduced from the DNA. The sample lists a few hundred thousand clones; approximately 89% were seen once. The sequence was obtained from a woman aged 25 to 39 who had recovered from COVID-19. The sample taken for sequencing was PBMCs or T cells enriched from blood (not recorded which). The chain is built from TRBV11-3 and TRBJ2-7; TRBD2 matches 10 bases. The CDR3 coding sequence is TGTGCCAGCAGCTCCGGACTAGCGGACTACGAGCAGTACTTC. Protein: CASSSGLADYEQYF.